This TCR beta chain was recovered during a study of type 1 regulatory T cells. Across the whole study: This in vitro CD4 product, T-allo10, is enriched for Tr1 cells and alloantigen-specific.

Germline V CDR1 and CDR2: SGHRS, YFSETQ. The V segment lost 4 bases and the J segment 3 bases; nucleotides outside the gene matches: 10. The CDR3 covers 17 residues. Study-wide findings and caveats: Compared with non-type 1 regulatory T cells, type 1 regulatory T cells showed a more restricted TCR repertoire.

One entry per CDR3 protein, called by TCRdb with MiXCR from the reads. The data contain around 64,000 distinct CDR3 sequences, roughly 20% of them singletons. On this clonotype: Its target is not known.

This sequence was found in a human donor in good health. Sequences were obtained from cultured type 1 regulatory T (Tr1) cells, either the whole culture or a sorted fraction (not recorded which). J is TRBJ2-2 and V is TRBV5-1; 9 bases are shared with TRBD2. CDR3 sequence (DNA): TGCGCCAGCAGCACCTCGACTAGCGGAGGACACACCGGGGAGCTGTTTTTT. It translates to CASSTSTSGGHTGELFF. Supplemented by reference TRBV5-1 and TRBJ2-2, the full variable domain reads KAGVTQTPRYLIKTRGQQVTLSCSPISGHRSVSWYQQTPGQGLQFLFEYFSETQRNKGNFPGRFSGRQFSNSRSEMNVSTLELGDSALYLCASSTSTSGGHTGELFFGEGSRLTVL.